This TCR beta chain was sequenced during a study of OX40 agonist ivuxolimab in advanced cancers. At the level of the study: Patients took ivuxolimab, an agonistic anti-OX40 (CD134) antibody. Patients enrolled in dose escalation were diagnosed with hepatocellular carcinoma, melanoma, renal cell or head and neck cancer.

V lost 2 bases and J lost 2, with 13 bases in between. Per the germline V gene, CDR1 is SGHRS and CDR2 is YFSETQ. This CDR3 comprises 16 residues. Overall study findings and caveats: Clones of CD4+ and CD8+ blood T cells grew by week 6 at doses of 0.1 to 3.0 mg/kg.

Libraries were prepared by immunoSEQ multiplex PCR; TCRdb keeps only in-frame clonotypes and omits some of them. The table includes 65,000 to 85,000 clones, around 89% detected once. This clone was seen once. Its antigen is still unknown. This clonotype was obtained from an adult with an advanced solid tumor such as melanoma, head and neck, liver or kidney cancer. The sample was CD4+ or CD8+ T cells sorted from blood, taken in a trial of the OX40 agonist ivuxolimab. The chain couples TRBV5-1 to TRBJ2-2; no definite D call. The CDR3 sequence is CASSLWGYSNTGELFF. CDR3 nucleotides: TGCGCCAGCAGCTTATGGGGATATTCAAACACCGGGGAGCTGTTTTTT.